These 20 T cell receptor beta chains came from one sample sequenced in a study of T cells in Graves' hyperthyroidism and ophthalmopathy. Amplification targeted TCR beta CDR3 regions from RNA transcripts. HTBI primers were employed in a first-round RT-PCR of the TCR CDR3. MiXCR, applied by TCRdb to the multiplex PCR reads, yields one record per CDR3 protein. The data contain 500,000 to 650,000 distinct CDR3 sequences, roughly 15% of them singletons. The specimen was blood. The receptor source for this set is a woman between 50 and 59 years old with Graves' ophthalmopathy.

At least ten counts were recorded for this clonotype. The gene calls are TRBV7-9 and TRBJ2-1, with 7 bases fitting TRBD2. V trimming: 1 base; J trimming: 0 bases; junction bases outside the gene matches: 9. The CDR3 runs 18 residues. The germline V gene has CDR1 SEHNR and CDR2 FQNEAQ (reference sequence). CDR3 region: CASSLVGLAASSYNEQFF. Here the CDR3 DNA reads TGTGCCAGCAGCTTAGTCGGGCTAGCGGCTAGCTCCTACAATGAGCAGTTCTTC.

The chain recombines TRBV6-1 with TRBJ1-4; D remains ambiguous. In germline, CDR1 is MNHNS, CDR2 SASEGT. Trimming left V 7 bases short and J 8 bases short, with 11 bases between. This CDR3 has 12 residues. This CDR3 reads CASNNLREKLFF. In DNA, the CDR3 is TGTGCCAGCAATAACCTGCGCGAAAAACTGTTTTTT.

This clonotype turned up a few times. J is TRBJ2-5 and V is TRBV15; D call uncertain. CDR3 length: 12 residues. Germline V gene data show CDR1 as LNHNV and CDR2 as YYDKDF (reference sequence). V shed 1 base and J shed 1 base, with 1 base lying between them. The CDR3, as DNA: TGTGCCACCAGCAGAGTCCAAGAGACCCAGTACTTC. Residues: CATSRVQETQYF.

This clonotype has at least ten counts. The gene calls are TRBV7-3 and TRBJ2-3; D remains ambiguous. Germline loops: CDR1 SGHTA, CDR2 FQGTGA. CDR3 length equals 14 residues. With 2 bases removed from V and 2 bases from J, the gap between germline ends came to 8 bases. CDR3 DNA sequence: TGTGCCAGCAGCTTAGCCGCGAACACAGATACGCAGTATTTT. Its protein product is CASSLAANTDTQYF.

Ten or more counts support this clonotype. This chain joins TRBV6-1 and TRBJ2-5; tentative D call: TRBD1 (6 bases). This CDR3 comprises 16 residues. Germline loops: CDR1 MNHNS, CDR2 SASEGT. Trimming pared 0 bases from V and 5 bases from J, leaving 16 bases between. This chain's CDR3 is CASSEALTGLRETQYF. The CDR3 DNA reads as TGTGCCAGCAGTGAAGCGCTGACAGGTTTACGGGAGACCCAGTACTTC.

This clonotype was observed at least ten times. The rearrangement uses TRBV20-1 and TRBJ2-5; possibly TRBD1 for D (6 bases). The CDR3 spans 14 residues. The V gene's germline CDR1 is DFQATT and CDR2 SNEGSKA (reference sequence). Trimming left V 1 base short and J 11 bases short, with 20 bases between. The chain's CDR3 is CSARAQPTGIGQYF. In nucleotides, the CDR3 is TGCAGTGCTAGAGCGCAACCAACAGGGATAGGTCAGTACTTC.

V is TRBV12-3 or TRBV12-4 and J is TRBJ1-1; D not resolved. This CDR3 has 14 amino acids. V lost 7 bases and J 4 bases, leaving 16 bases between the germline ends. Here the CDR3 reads CASTQGQAGTEAFF. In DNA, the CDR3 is TGTGCCAGCACCCAAGGTCAAGCGGGCACTGAAGCTTTCTTT.

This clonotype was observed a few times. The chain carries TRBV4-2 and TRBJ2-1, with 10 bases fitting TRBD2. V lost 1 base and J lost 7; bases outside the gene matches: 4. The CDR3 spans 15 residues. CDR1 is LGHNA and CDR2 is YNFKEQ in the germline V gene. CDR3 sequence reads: CASSQAAGGPNEQFF. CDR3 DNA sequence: TGTGCCAGCAGCCAAGCAGCGGGAGGGCCAAATGAGCAGTTCTTC.

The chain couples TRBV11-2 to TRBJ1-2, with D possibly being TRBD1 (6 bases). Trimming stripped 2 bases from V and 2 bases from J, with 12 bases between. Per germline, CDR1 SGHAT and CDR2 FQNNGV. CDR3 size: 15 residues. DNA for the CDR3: TGTGCCAGCAGCTTAATTTCTGGGGGCAACTATGGCTACACCTTC. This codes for CASSLISGGNYGYTF.

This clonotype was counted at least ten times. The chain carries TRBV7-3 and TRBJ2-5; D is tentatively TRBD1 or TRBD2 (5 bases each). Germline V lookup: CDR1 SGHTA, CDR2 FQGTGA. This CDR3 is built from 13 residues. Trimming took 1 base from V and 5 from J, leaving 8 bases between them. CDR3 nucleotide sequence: TGTGCCAGCAGCTTAAATTGGGGGGAGACCCAGTACTTC. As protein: CASSLNWGETQYF.

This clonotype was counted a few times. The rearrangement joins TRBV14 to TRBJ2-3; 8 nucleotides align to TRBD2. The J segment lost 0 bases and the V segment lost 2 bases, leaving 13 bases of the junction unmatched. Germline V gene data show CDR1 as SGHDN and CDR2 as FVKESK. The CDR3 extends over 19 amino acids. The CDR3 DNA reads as TGTGCCAGCAGCCAACCCGCGACTAAGCGGGGGTCTAGCACAGATACGCAGTATTTT. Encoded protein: CASSQPATKRGSSTDTQYF.

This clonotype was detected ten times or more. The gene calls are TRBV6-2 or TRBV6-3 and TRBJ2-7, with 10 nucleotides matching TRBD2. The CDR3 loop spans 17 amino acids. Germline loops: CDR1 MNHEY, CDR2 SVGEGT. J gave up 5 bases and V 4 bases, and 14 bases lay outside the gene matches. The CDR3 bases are TGTGCCAGCAGTTCTCCGAGCGGGAGGGCCGTAAGCGACGAGCAGTACTTC. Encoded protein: CASSSPSGRAVSDEQYF.

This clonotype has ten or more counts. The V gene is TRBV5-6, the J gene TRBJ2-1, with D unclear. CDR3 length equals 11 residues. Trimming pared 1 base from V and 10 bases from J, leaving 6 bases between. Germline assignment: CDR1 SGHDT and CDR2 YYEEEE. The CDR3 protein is CASSLSDEQFF. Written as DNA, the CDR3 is TGTGCCAGCAGCTTGTCAGACGAGCAGTTCTTC.

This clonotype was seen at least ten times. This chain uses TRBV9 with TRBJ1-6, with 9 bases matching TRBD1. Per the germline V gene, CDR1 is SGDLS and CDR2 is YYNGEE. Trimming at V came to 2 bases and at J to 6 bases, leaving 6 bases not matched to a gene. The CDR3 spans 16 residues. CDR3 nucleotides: TGTGCCAGCAGCGTGGGACAGGGCGGTAGTAATTCACCCCTCCACTTT. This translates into CASSVGQGGSNSPLHF.

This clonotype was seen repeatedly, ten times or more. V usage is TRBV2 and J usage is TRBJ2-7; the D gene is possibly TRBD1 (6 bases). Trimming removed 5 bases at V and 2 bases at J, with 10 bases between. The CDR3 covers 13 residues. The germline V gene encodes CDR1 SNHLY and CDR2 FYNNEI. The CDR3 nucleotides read TGTGCCAGCAGTCCCGGGACACCCTACGAGCAGTACTTC. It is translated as CASSPGTPYEQYF.

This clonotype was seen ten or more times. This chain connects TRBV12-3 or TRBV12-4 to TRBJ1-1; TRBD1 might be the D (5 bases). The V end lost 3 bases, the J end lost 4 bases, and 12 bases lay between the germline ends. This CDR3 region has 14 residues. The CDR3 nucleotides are TGTGCCAGCAGTTTTCACGGTGGGACCACTGAAGCTTTCTTT. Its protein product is CASSFHGGTTEAFF.

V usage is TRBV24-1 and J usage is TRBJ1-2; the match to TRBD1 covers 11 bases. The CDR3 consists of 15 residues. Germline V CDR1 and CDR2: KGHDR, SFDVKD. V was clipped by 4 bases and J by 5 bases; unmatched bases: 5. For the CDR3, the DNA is TGTGCCACCAGTGACCGGACAGGGGGCCGTTATGGCTACACCTTC. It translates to CATSDRTGGRYGYTF.

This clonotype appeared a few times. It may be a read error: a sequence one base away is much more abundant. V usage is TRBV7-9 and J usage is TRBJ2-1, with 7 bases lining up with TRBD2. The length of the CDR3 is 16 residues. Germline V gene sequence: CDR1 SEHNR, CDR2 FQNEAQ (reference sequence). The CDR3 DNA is TGTGCCGGCAGCTTACTAGCGCAGAGCTCCTACAATGAGCAGTTCTTC. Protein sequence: CAGSLLAQSSYNEQFF.

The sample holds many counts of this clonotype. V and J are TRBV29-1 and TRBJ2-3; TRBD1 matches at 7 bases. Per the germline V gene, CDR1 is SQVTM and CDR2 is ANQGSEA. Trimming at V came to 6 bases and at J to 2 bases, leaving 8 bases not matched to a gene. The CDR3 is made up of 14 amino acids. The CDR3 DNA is TGCAGCGTAGGGGGACAGCTCCACACAGATACGCAGTATTTT. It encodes CSVGGQLHTDTQYF.

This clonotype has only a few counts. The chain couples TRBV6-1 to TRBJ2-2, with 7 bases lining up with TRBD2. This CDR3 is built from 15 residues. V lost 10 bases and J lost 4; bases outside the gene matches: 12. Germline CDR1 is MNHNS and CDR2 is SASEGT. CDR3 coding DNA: TGTGCCACCGACTTCCCGGGGAGGGTCACCGGGGAGCTGTTTTTT. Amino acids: CATDFPGRVTGELFF.